Described below is a single T cell receptor (beta chain) sequence and its context. The antigen is not known. This record belongs to a study of memory CD4+ T cells and cytomegalovirus serostatus. Study-level results: Median bootstrapped AUC for CMV status was just under 0.97 originally, less than 0.93 US-trained.

From germline, CDR1 is SGDLS and CDR2 YYNGEE. The CDR3 is made up of 15 amino acids. V was pared by 0 bases and J by 7 bases, with 6 bases of the junction left unmatched. The sort gate was single viable CD3+CD4+CD8-CD45RO+ cells for memory CD4+ T cells. Total CD4+ T cells were enriched by CD4 positive selection. TCRdb keeps only in-frame clones here, not all; method: immunoSEQ multiplex PCR. The table includes approximately 53,000 clones, around four fifths detected once. The sequence derives from an adult in good health and CMV-seronegative. The sample comprised memory CD4+ T cells from blood. The rearrangement uses TRBV9 and TRBJ2-1; TRBD2 agrees at 8 bases. The CDR3 protein is CASSVVGTSRNEQFF. The CDR3 nucleotides are TGTGCCAGCAGCGTAGTGGGGACTAGTAGGAATGAGCAGTTCTTC.